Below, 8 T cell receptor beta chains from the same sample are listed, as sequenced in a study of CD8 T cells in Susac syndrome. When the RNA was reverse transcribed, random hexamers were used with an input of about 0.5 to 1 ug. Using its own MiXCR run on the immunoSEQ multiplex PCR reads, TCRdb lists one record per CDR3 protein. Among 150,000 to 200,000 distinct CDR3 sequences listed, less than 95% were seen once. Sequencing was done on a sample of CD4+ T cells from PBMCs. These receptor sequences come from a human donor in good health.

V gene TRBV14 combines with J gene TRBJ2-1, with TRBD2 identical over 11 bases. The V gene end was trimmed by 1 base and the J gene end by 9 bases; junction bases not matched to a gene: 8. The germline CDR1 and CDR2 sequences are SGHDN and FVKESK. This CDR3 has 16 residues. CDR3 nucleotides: TGTGCCAGCAGCCAAGGCCCTAGCGGGAGGAGGGCTGAGCAGTTCTTC. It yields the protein CASSQGPSGRRAEQFF.

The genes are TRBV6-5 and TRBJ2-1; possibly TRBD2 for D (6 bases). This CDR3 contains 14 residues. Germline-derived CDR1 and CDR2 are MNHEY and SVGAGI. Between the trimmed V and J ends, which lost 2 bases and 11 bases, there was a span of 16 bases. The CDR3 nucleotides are TGTGCCAGCAGTTACAGAGGGCGGGGAACTAAGCAGTTCTTC. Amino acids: CASSYRGRGTKQFF.

In DNA, the CDR3 is TGCGCCAGCAGCCAAGCCAGCAGCTCCTACGAGCAGTACTTC. This gives the protein CASSQASSSYEQYF. V is TRBV4-3 and J is TRBJ2-7; D call uncertain. The length of the CDR3 is 14 residues. CDR1 is LGHNA and CDR2 is YSLEER in the germline V gene. Trimming left V 1 base short and J 0 bases short, with 7 bases between.

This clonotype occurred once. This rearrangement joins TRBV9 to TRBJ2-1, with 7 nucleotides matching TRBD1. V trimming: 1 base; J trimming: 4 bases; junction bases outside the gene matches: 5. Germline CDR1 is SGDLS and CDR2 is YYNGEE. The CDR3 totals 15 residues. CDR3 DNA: TGTGCCAGCAGCGTACGTGGGACAGTTTACAATGAGCAGTTCTTC. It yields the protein CASSVRGTVYNEQFF.

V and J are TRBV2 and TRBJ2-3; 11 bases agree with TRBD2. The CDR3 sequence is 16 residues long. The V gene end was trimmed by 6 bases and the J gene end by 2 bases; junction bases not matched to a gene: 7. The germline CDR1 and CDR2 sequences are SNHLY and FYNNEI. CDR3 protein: CASRPGLADHTDTQYF. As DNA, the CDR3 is TGTGCCAGCAGGCCGGGACTAGCGGACCACACAGATACGCAGTATTTT.

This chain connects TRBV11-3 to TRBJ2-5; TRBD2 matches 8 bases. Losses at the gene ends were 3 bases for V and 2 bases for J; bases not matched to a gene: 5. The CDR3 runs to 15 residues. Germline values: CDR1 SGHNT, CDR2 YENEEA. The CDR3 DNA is TGTGCCAGCAGCTTGAGTAGCGGGACTCAAGAGACCCAGTACTTC. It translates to CASSLSSGTQETQYF.

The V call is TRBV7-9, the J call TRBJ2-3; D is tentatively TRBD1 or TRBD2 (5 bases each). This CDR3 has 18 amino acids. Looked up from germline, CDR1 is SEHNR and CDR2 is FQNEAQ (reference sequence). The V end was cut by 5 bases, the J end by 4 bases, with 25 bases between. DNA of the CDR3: TGTGCCAGCAGCCCGTCCGGGACCGACGGTTTTCCCCCAGATACGCAGTATTTT. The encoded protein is CASSPSGTDGFPPDTQYF. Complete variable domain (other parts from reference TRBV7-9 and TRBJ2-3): DTGVSQNPRHKITKRGQNVTFRCDPISEHNRLYWYRQTLGQGPEFLTYFQNEAQLEKSRLLSDRFSAERPKGSFSTLEIQRTEQGDSAMYLCASSPSGTDGFPPDTQYFGPGTRLTVL.

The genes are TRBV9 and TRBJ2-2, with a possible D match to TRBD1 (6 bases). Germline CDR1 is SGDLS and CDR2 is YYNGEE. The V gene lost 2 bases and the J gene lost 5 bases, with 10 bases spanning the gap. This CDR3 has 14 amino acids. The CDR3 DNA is TGTGCCAGCAGCGTCGACAGGAATACCGGGGAGCTGTTTTTT. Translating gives CASSVDRNTGELFF. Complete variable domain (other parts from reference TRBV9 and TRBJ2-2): DSGVTQTPKHLITATGQRVTLRCSPRSGDLSVYWYQQSLDQGLQFLIQYYNGEERAKGNILERFSAQQFPDLHSELNLSSLELGDSALYFCASSVDRNTGELFFGEGSRLTVL.